This T cell receptor beta chain was identified in a study of control samples from healthy donors and cancer patients. This CDR3 is built from 13 residues. Germline CDR1 and CDR2: MNHEY and SVGEGT. V was shortened by 2 bases and J by 3 bases, with 8 bases between the two germline ends. Some clones are missing from TCRdb's copy, which holds only in-frame ones; the method was immunoSEQ multiplex PCR. The sample contains roughly 88,000 clones, roughly 89% of which appear only once. The chain is built from TRBV6-2 or TRBV6-3 and TRBJ2-7, with unresolved D. The sequencing input was blood. The sequence was collected from a man in his fifties or sixties in good health. In DNA form, the CDR3 reads TGTGCCAGCAGTTACGACGCCCTCTACGAGCAGTACTTC. This codes for CASSYDALYEQYF.